This TCR beta chain was sequenced in a study of response to subunit inactivated influenza vaccine. TCRdb processed the RT-PCR reads anew with MiXCR; each CDR3 protein has one entry. The sample has about 610,000 distinct CDR3 sequences, 12% to 15% seen once. The length of the CDR3 is 11 residues. V was cut by 0 bases and J by 7 bases, with 7 bases left in between. Germline lookup yields CDR1 DFQATT and CDR2 SNEGSKA (reference sequence). Findings of the study overall: T cells newly recruited by each seasonal influenza vaccination are few, the authors suggested.

A few counts support this clonotype. What it binds is unknown. The rearrangement uses TRBV20-1 and TRBJ2-7; D is unresolved. Sequencing used PBMCs from blood, obtained 12 days after vaccination. This TCR came from a man aged 50 to 60 who received an inactivated influenza vaccine. The CDR3 here is CSARDFGEQYF. For the CDR3, the DNA is TGCAGTGCTAGAGATTTCGGTGAGCAGTACTTC.